This is a list of T cell receptor beta chains from one sample in a study of blood T cell repertoires in COVID-19. Produced via immunoSEQ multiplex PCR; TCRdb's table is partial and in-frame only. The table lists fewer than 75,000 clones, 86% of them singletons. Sequencing was performed on peripheral blood. Receptors were obtained from a man aged 45-65 years with active COVID-19. CDR3s include the opening cysteine and the closing phenylalanine or tryptophan. A D gene is named only where the DNA matches it firmly. Clone size is given for some rows only: seen once, a few or many times, or a class if the clone is expanded.

J gene | D gene | clone size | V gene | CDR3 protein | CDR3 DNA
TRBJ2-1 | NA | NA | TRBV9 | CASSPRRAGANEQFF | TGTGCCAGCAGCCCCCGTCGGGCGGGGGCCAATGAGCAGTTCTTC
TRBJ2-7 | NA | few | TRBV27 | CASSLDVGPYEQYF | TGTGCCAGCAGTTTAGATGTGGGGCCCTACGAGCAGTACTTC
TRBJ2-7 | TRBD2 | NA | TRBV7-9 | CASSRLAGRYEQYF | TGTGCCAGCAGTCGACTAGCGGGACGATACGAGCAGTACTTC
TRBJ2-2 | TRBD2 | NA | TRBV24-1 | CATSDTGEGLPGELFF | TGTGCCACCAGCGACACCGGGGAGGGGTTACCCGGGGAGCTGTTTTTT
TRBJ2-1 | TRBD1 | NA | TRBV7-8 | CASSLAAQGEVGGAHNEQFF | TGTGCCAGCAGCTTAGCGGCGCAGGGGGAAGTAGGGGGAGCTCACAATGAGCAGTTCTTC
TRBJ2-5 | NA | NA | TRBV9 | CASSIGTSNGETQYF | TGTGCCAGCAGCATCGGGACTTCGAACGGGGAGACCCAGTACTTC
TRBJ2-1 | TRBD2 | NA | TRBV7-9 | CASSLGLANEQFF | TGTGCCAGCAGCTTAGGACTAGCTAATGAGCAGTTCTTC
TRBJ1-6 | NA | NA | TRBV7-6 | CASSLVEGALHF | TGTGCCAGCAGCTTAGTTGAAGGGGCACTCCACTTT
TRBJ1-4 | TRBD1 | NA | TRBV5-1 | CASSLVRGRSVEKLFF | TGCGCCAGCAGCTTAGTCAGGGGGAGGTCGGTGGAAAAACTGTTTTTT
TRBJ2-5 | TRBD2 | NA | TRBV18 | CASSPGLAGGPSQETQYF | TGTGCCAGCTCACCAGGACTAGCGGGGGGGCCTAGTCAAGAGACCCAGTACTTC
TRBJ2-2 | TRBD1 | NA | TRBV29-1 | CSVGNRGGTGELFF | TGCAGCGTTGGAAACAGGGGCGGAACCGGGGAGCTGTTTTTT
TRBJ2-7 | NA | NA | TRBV9 | CASSVSGRDSYEQYF | TGTGCCAGCAGCGTCTCGGGAAGGGACTCCTACGAGCAGTACTTC
TRBJ1-5 | NA | few | TRBV6-6 | CASMRDGQPQHF | TGTGCCAGCATGCGGGATGGCCAGCCCCAGCATTTT
TRBJ2-7 | TRBD1 | NA | TRBV30 | CAWSVGQGPYEQYF | TGTGCCTGGAGTGTGGGACAGGGGCCTTACGAGCAGTACTTC
TRBJ1-4 | NA | NA | TRBV30 | CAWSVLGVDVETATNEKLFF | TGTGCCTGGAGTGTACTGGGAGTGGACGTCGAGACCGCAACTAATGAAAAACTGTTTTTT
TRBJ1-3 | NA | NA | TRBV6-5 | CASSSPTASGNTIYF | TGTGCCAGCAGTTCCCCGACAGCCTCTGGAAACACCATATATTTT
TRBJ1-1 | NA | NA | TRBV19 | CASSSGQNEAFF | TGTGCCAGTAGTAGCGGACAGAATGAAGCTTTCTTT
TRBJ1-2 | TRBD1 | NA | TRBV4-1 | CASSNRDRGIGYTF | TGCGCCAGCAGCAACCGGGACAGGGGGATTGGCTACACCTTC
TRBJ1-5 | TRBD1 | NA | TRBV2 | CASSLGQWVQPQHF | TGTGCCAGCAGTCTGGGACAGTGGGTTCAGCCCCAGCATTTT
TRBJ1-2 | TRBD1 | NA | TRBV7-9 | CASSPQGMGYTF | TGTGCCAGCAGCCCACAGGGGATGGGCTACACCTTC
TRBJ2-1 | NA | once | TRBV4-1 | CASSQDLGGAADNEQFF | TGCGCCAGCAGCCAAGATCTTGGAGGAGCCGCGGACAATGAGCAGTTCTTC
TRBJ1-4 | NA | NA | TRBV15 | CATSTLKADEKLFF | TGTGCCACCAGCACCCTTAAGGCGGATGAAAAACTGTTTTTT
TRBJ2-7 | TRBD2 | NA | TRBV28 | CATDFRSGTSNEQYF | TGTGCCACCGATTTCAGGAGCGGGACTTCGAACGAGCAGTACTTC
TRBJ2-1 | TRBD1 | once | TRBV9 | CASSVDRGKSNEQFF | TGTGCCAGCAGCGTAGACAGGGGGAAGAGCAATGAGCAGTTCTTC
TRBJ1-3 | NA | NA | TRBV7-9 | CASSAHGQTGNTIYF | TGTGCCAGCAGCGCTCACGGACAGACTGGAAACACCATATATTTT
TRBJ1-4 | NA | once | TRBV5-1 | CASSLAGNNEKLFF | TGCGCCAGCAGCTTGGCCGGGAATAATGAAAAACTGTTTTTT
TRBJ2-7 | TRBD1 | once | TRBV5-1 | CASSNRDRGTEQYF | TGCGCCAGCAGCAATCGGGACAGGGGGACCGAGCAGTACTTC
TRBJ2-7 | NA | NA | TRBV2 | CASSPWLRSREQYF | TGTGCCAGCAGCCCGTGGTTGCGTTCCCGCGAGCAGTACTTC
TRBJ1-4 | NA | few | TRBV9 | CASSVRAGVQLFF | TGTGCCAGCAGCGTTCGTGCGGGGGTACAACTGTTTTTT
TRBJ2-1 | NA | NA | TRBV6-2/TRBV6-3 | CASSYSSSSSYNEQFF | TGTGCCAGCAGTTACTCCAGTTCCAGCTCCTACAATGAGCAGTTCTTC
TRBJ1-3 | TRBD1 | NA | TRBV14 | CASSRDSTYGNTIYF | TGTGCCAGCAGCCGGGACAGTACGTATGGAAACACCATATATTTT
TRBJ2-2 | NA | NA | TRBV2 | CASSERGGTGELFF | TGTGCCAGCAGTGAAAGGGGAGGCACCGGGGAGCTGTTTTTT
TRBJ2-3 | NA | NA | TRBV15 | CATSRGNTDTQYF | TGTGCCACCAGCAGAGGTAACACAGATACGCAGTATTTT
TRBJ1-6 | NA | NA | TRBV2 | CATRETSSYNSPLHF | TGTGCCACGCGGGAAACGAGCTCCTATAATTCACCCCTCCACTTT
TRBJ2-3 | TRBD2 | NA | TRBV28 | CASSPFPGGATSTDTQYF | TGTGCCAGCAGTCCTTTTCCGGGAGGCGCCACTAGCACAGATACGCAGTATTTT
TRBJ2-5 | TRBD2 | NA | TRBV7-2 | CASSLRGGYQETQYF | TGTGCCAGCAGCTTACGGGGGGGGTACCAAGAGACCCAGTACTTC
TRBJ2-1 | TRBD1 | NA | TRBV27 | CASSFLSAGGMDEQFF | TGTGCCAGCAGTTTCTTGTCGGCAGGGGGCATGGATGAGCAGTTCTTC
TRBJ2-1 | TRBD1 | NA | TRBV11-2 | CASSPTGQGPYNEQFF | TGTGCCAGCAGCCCTACGGGACAGGGTCCCTACAATGAGCAGTTCTTC
TRBJ1-6 | NA | NA | TRBV18 | CASSPEGTGRSPLHF | TGTGCCAGCTCACCAGAAGGAACAGGGCGTTCACCCCTCCACTTT
TRBJ2-7 | TRBD2 | NA | TRBV28 | CASSKTSGNYYEQYF | TGTGCCAGCAGCAAGACTAGCGGAAATTACTACGAGCAGTACTTC
TRBJ2-7 | TRBD2 | NA | TRBV2 | CASIGGGSYEQYF | TGTGCCAGCATCGGGGGGGGATCCTACGAGCAGTACTTC
TRBJ2-3 | TRBD1 | NA | TRBV2 | CATSGTGGTDTQYF | TGTGCCACCTCCGGGACAGGGGGCACAGATACGCAGTATTTT
TRBJ2-7 | NA | NA | TRBV20-1 | CSASRDGGSPYEQYF | TGCAGTGCGAGTAGAGATGGAGGCTCCCCTTACGAGCAGTACTTC
TRBJ2-3 | NA | NA | TRBV10-3 | CAISESYGNTDTQYF | TGTGCCATCAGTGAGTCTTACGGGAACACAGATACGCAGTATTTT
TRBJ1-5 | NA | medium-sized | TRBV19 | CASLNWRVSNQPQHF | TGTGCCAGTTTGAATTGGAGGGTAAGCAATCAGCCCCAGCATTTT
TRBJ1-1 | TRBD1 | NA | TRBV19 | CASSIGTGGFEAFF | TGTGCCAGTAGTATAGGGACAGGGGGATTTGAAGCTTTCTTT
TRBJ1-1 | NA | NA | TRBV5-1 | CASSLQGPDMNTEAFF | TGCGCCAGCAGCTTGCAGGGGCCGGACATGAACACTGAAGCTTTCTTT
TRBJ2-1 | TRBD2 | NA | TRBV28 | CASHSGRSGNEQFF | TGTGCCAGCCATAGCGGGAGGTCTGGCAATGAGCAGTTCTTC
TRBJ2-3 | TRBD2 | NA | TRBV5-1 | CASRTSGSTDTQYF | TGCGCCAGTAGGACTAGCGGGAGCACAGATACGCAGTATTTT
TRBJ2-7 | NA | NA | TRBV3-1/TRBV3-2 | CASSQSSRGLIYEQYF | TGTGCCAGCAGCCAATCTTCCAGGGGCCTAATTTACGAGCAGTACTTC
TRBJ1-5 | TRBD1 | NA | TRBV19 | CASSIPTGVGQPQHF | TGTGCCAGTAGTATACCGACAGGGGTCGGTCAGCCCCAGCATTTT
TRBJ1-5 | NA | NA | TRBV7-2 | CASSPDSSNQPQHF | TGTGCCAGCAGCCCGGACAGCAGCAATCAGCCCCAGCATTTT
TRBJ2-7 | NA | NA | TRBV5-1 | CASSFGHSRYEQYF | TGCGCCAGCAGCTTCGGACATTCTCGCTACGAGCAGTACTTC
TRBJ2-2 | NA | NA | TRBV3-1/TRBV3-2 | CASRNRRRGGSLDGELFF | TGTGCCAGCAGAAACCGACGAAGGGGTGGCAGTCTGGACGGGGAGCTGTTTTTT
TRBJ2-7 | TRBD2 | NA | TRBV2 | CASKRTSGSYEQYF | TGTGCCAGCAAGAGGACTAGCGGGTCCTACGAGCAGTACTTC
TRBJ2-1 | TRBD2 | NA | TRBV18 | CASSPGTSGRISYNEQFF | TGTGCCAGCTCACCAGGGACTAGCGGGAGAATTTCCTACAATGAGCAGTTCTTC
TRBJ2-7 | TRBD2 | NA | TRBV19 | CASNPSREGPYEQYF | TGTGCCAGTAACCCCTCCCGGGAGGGCCCCTACGAGCAGTACTTC
TRBJ2-3 | TRBD1 | NA | TRBV19 | CASSIYGQGFTDTQYF | TGTGCCAGTAGTATTTACGGACAGGGCTTCACAGATACGCAGTATTTT
TRBJ2-4 | NA | NA | TRBV4-1 | CASSQGGRGRGGAKNIQYF | TGCGCCAGCAGCCAAGGGGGGCGAGGGAGGGGAGGTGCCAAAAACATTCAGTACTTC